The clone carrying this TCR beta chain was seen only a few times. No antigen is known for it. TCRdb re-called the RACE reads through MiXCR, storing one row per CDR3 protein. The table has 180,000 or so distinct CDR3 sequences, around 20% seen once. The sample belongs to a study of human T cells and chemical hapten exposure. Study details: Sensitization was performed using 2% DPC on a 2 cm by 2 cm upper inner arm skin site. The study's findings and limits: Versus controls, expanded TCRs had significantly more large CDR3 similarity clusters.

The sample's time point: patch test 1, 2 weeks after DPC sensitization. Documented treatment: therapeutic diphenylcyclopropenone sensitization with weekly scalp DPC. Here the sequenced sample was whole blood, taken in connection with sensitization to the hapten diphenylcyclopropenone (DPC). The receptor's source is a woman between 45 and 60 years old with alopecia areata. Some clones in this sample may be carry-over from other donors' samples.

In DNA, the CDR3 is TGCAGCGGACTTTGGGACCGACTGTCGAACACTGAAGCTTTCTTT. This encodes CSGLWDRLSNTEAFF. The V and J genes are TRBV29-1 and TRBJ1-1; possible D gene TRBD1, 5 bases. Between the trimmed V and J ends, which lost 7 bases and 1 base, there was a span of 19 bases. The germline V gene has CDR1 SQVTM and CDR2 ANQGSEA. The CDR3 runs 15 residues.